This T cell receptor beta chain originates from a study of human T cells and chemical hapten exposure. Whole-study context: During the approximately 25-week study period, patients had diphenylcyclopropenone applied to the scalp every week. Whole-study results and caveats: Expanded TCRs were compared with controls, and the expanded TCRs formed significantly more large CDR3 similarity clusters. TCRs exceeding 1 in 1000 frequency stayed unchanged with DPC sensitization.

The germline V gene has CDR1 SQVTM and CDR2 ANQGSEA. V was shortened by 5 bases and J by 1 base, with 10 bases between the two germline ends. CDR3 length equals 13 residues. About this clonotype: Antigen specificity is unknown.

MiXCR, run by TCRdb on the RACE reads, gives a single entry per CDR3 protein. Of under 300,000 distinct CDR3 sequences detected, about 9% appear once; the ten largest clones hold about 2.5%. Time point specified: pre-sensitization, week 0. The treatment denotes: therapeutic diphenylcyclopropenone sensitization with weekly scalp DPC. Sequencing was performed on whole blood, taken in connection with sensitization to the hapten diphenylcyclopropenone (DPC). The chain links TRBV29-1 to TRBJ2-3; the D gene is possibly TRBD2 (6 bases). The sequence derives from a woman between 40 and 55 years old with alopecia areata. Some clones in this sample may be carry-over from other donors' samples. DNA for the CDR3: TGCAGCGTTCGGGCTAGCGGCACAGATACGCAGTATTTT. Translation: CSVRASGTDTQYF.